This T cell receptor beta chain was sequenced during a study of cytomegalovirus exposure and HLA in healthy donors. Vbeta (60) and Jbeta (13) primers were used in the PCR. Profiling relied on immunoSEQ multiplex PCR, and the TCRdb table lists in-frame clones only, not all of them. In total, the table holds 150,000 to 200,000 clones. V was pared by 6 bases and J by 4 bases, with 10 bases between. The CDR3 spans 13 residues. Germline assignment: CDR1 SNHLY and CDR2 FYNNEI. What was sequenced was PBMCs. This receptor was obtained from a woman aged 60 to 75 in good health and CMV-seronegative. The gene calls are TRBV2 and TRBJ1-3; D is perhaps TRBD1 (6 bases). The CDR3 nucleotides read TGTGCCAGCAGCCGCGGACAGGGAAACACCATATATTTT. Translating gives CASSRGQGNTIYF.